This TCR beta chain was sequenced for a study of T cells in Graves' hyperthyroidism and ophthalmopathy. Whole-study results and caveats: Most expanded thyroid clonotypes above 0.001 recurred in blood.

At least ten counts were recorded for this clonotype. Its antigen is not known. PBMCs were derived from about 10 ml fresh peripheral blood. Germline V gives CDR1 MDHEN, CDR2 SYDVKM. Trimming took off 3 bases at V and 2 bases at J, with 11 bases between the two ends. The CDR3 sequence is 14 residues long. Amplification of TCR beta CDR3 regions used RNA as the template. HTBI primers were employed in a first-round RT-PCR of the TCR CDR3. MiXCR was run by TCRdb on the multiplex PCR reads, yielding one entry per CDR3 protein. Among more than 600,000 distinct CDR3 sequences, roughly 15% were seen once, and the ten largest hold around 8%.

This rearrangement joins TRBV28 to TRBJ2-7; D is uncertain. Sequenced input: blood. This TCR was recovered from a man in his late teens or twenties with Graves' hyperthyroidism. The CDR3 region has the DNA TGTGCCAGCAGTTTCGGTCCAGGTCCCTACGAGCAGTACTTC. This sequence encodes CASSFGPGPYEQYF.